The TCR beta chain described here comes from a study of Ad26.COV2.S vaccination and SARS-CoV-2 variants. Treatment here: some 20 received Ad26.COV2.S at low or high dose, single or two shots; 5 received placebo; per-sample allocation not given. Following the first vaccine or placebo injection, samples were taken on day 63. The CDR3 has 15 residues. Germline CDR1 and CDR2: MNHEY and SMNVEV (reference sequence). J lost 9 bases, V lost 4 bases, and 6 bases had no gene match. Produced via immunoSEQ multiplex PCR; TCRdb's table is partial and in-frame only. The data hold 240,000 or so clones, with approximately 87% observed a single time.

The source is a person aged 18-65 years who received the Ad26.COV2.S COVID-19 vaccine or a placebo. The chain links TRBV27 to TRBJ2-1; 13 positions match TRBD2. Source: peripheral blood, taken in a trial of Ad26.COV2.S vaccine versus placebo. CDR3 bases: TGTGCCAGCAGTTCCCGGACTAGCGGGAGTTCTGAGCAGTTCTTC. Residues: CASSSRTSGSSEQFF.